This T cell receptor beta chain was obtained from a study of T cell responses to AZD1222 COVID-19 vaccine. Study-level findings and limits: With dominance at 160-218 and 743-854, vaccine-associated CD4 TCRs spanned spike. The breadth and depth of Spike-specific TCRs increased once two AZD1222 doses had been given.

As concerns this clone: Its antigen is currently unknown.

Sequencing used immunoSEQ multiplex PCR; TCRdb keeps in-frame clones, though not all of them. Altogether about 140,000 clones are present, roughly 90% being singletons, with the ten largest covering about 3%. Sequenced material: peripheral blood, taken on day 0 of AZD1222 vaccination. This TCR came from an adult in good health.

DNA for the CDR3: TGTGCCAGCAGCCTCCAGGGTGGAAACACCATATATTTT. As protein: CASSLQGGNTIYF. The genes are TRBV6-5 and TRBJ1-3; D is possibly TRBD1 (5 bases). The germline CDR1 and CDR2 sequences are MNHEY and SVGAGI. The CDR3 runs to 13 residues. V shed 6 bases and J shed 3 bases, with 9 bases lying between them.